The 30 T cell receptor beta chains in this list originate from one sample, sequenced in a study of patients and donors after allogeneic stem cell transplantation. MiXCR, run by TCRdb on the RT-PCR reads, gives a single entry per CDR3 protein. The sample contains 150,000 to 200,000 distinct CDR3 sequences, around two fifths of which appear only once. The sample was blood, either unsorted or a sorted T cell fraction (not recorded which). The receptor set was obtained from a human donor who was either an allogeneic HSCT recipient or a stem cell or donor lymphocyte infusion donor (not recorded which). It is not recorded whose cells these are; they may come from a transplant donor.

The genes are TRBV4-1 and TRBJ2-7; 9 bases are shared with TRBD1. Germline values: CDR1 MGHRA, CDR2 YSYEKL. The junction had 5 bases not matched to a gene; V was cut back by 1 base and J by 4 bases. The CDR3 is 15 amino acids. CDR3 loop: CASSQGGTGSYEQYF. The CDR3 DNA is TGCGCCAGCAGCCAAGGGGGGACAGGGTCGTACGAGCAGTACTTC.

This clonotype was seen a few times. The V gene is TRBV4-3, the J gene TRBJ2-1; 12 bases are a match to TRBD2. With 0 bases clipped from V and 1 base from J, the junction kept 7 bases outside the gene matches. The CDR3 sequence is 19 residues long. Looked up from germline, CDR1 is LGHNA and CDR2 is YSLEER. DNA of the CDR3: TGCGCCAGCAGCCAAGATTCGCTAGCGGGAGGGTGGTCCTACAATGAGCAGTTCTTC. It is translated as CASSQDSLAGGWSYNEQFF.

The chain has TRBV28 and TRBJ1-5; D is undetermined. This CDR3 has 15 amino acids. Trimming left V 2 bases short and J 0 bases short, with 8 bases between. Germline V gene sequence: CDR1 MDHEN, CDR2 SYDVKM. The CDR3 reads CASSLSPDSNQPQHF. The CDR3 coding sequence is TGTGCCAGCAGTTTAAGCCCGGATAGCAATCAGCCCCAGCATTTT.

The CDR3 nucleotides read TGTGCCAGTGGAACCGTTACGCAGTATTTT. It is translated as CASGTVTQYF. This rearrangement joins TRBV6-2 or TRBV6-3 to TRBJ2-3; D is unresolved. The CDR3 loop spans 10 amino acids. CDR1 MNHEY and CDR2 SVGEGT come from the germline V gene. V gave up 9 bases and J gave up 8 bases, with 9 bases separating them.

This clonotype was seen repeatedly, ten times or more. The chain recombines TRBV20-1 with TRBJ1-6; possibly TRBD1 for D (5 bases). Per germline, CDR1 DFQATT and CDR2 SNEGSKA (reference sequence). The CDR3 consists of 13 residues. The V and J ends lost 3 bases and 6 bases respectively, with 9 bases between them. CDR3 in amino acids: CSASNRLNSPLHF. CDR3 bases: TGCAGTGCTAGTAACAGGCTTAATTCACCCCTCCACTTT.

The chain is built from TRBV28 and TRBJ2-7; 8 bases map to TRBD2. Germline CDR1 reads MDHEN; CDR2 reads SYDVKM. V dropped 11 bases and J dropped 2; count of bases not matched to a gene: 8. The CDR3 runs to 13 residues. The CDR3 DNA sequence: TGTGCCGGATCGACTAGCGATGCCTACGAGCAGTACTTC. Translation gives CAGSTSDAYEQYF.

This clonotype has only a few counts. The CDR3 bases are TGTGCCTGGGACAGTGCCAGCTCCTATAATTCACCCCTCCACTTT. As protein: CAWDSASSYNSPLHF. This chain joins TRBV30 and TRBJ1-6; a possible D gene is TRBD1 (5 bases). V lost 5 bases to trimming and J lost 0 bases, with 11 bases between them. The germline gives CDR1 GTSNPN, CDR2 SVGIG (reference sequence). There are 15 residues in the CDR3.

The rearrangement joins TRBV20-1 to TRBJ1-2; tentative D call: TRBD1 (5 bases). In germline, CDR1 is DFQATT, CDR2 SNEGSKA (reference sequence). The V and J ends lost 3 bases and 4 bases respectively, with 9 bases between them. The length of the CDR3 is 12 residues. The CDR3 spells CSARRGSYGYTF. The CDR3 DNA follows: TGCAGTGCTAGGAGGGGATCCTATGGCTACACCTTC.

This chain uses TRBV2 with TRBJ1-1, with unresolved D. The CDR3 sequence is 12 residues long. V lost 4 bases and J lost 1, with 4 bases in between. Germline V gene data show CDR1 as SNHLY and CDR2 as FYNNEI. The DNA for the CDR3 is TGTGCCAGCAGTGCGAAGAACACTGAAGCTTTCTTT. Translation gives CASSAKNTEAFF. The variable domain in full, with the rest retrieved from reference TRBV2 and TRBJ1-1, is EPEVTQTPSHQVTQMGQEVILRCVPISNHLYFYWYRQILGQKVEFLVSFYNNEISEKSEIFDDQFSVERPDGSNFTLKIRSTKLEDSAMYFCASSAKNTEAFFGQGTRLTVV.

This chain joins TRBV29-1 and TRBJ2-3; D call uncertain. The V end was cut by 4 bases, the J end by 2 bases, with 13 bases between. CDR3 length: 14 amino acids. CDR1 and CDR2 from the germline V gene are SQVTM and ANQGSEA. The CDR3 loop reads CSVVVVGHTDTQYF. DNA of the CDR3: TGCAGCGTTGTAGTTGTAGGCCACACAGATACGCAGTATTTT.

The chain links TRBV10-3 to TRBJ1-5, with a tentative D call TRBD1 (5 bases). With 3 bases removed from V and 7 bases from J, the gap between germline ends came to 16 bases. The length of the CDR3 is 15 residues. CDR1 and CDR2 from the germline V gene are ENHRY and SYGVKD. The DNA for the CDR3 is TGTGCCATCAGTGACCCTCAGGGTTCCAGACAGCCCCAGCATTTT. Translating it yields CAISDPQGSRQPQHF.

This clonotype turned up a few times. The chain uses TRBV10-3 and TRBJ2-1; TRBD2 matches 10 bases. Germline V gene lookup returns CDR1 ENHRY and CDR2 SYGVKD. The CDR3 runs to 14 residues. Losses at the gene ends were 4 bases for V and 4 bases for J; bases not matched to a gene: 1. The CDR3 region has the DNA TGTGCCATCAGTGGGACTAGCGGATACAATGAGCAGTTCTTC. Protein sequence: CAISGTSGYNEQFF.

V usage is TRBV6-5 and J usage is TRBJ1-5, with unresolved D. The germline V and J ends were trimmed by 6 bases and 5 bases, with 14 bases remaining between them. The CDR3 spans 14 residues. Germline-derived CDR1 and CDR2 are MNHEY and SVGAGI. The CDR3 DNA sequence: TGTGCCAGCAGCCCTGACATAGTCGATCAGCCCCAGCATTTT. This translates into CASSPDIVDQPQHF.

The chain is built from TRBV29-1 and TRBJ2-5, with TRBD1 identical over 9 bases. V lost 4 bases to trimming and J lost 2 bases; unmatched junction nucleotides: 8. This CDR3 is built from 15 residues. Germline CDR1 SQVTM, CDR2 ANQGSEA. CDR3 DNA: TGCAGCGTTGCCTCGGACAGGGGAGCTCAAGAGACCCAGTACTTC. It codes for CSVASDRGAQETQYF.

This clonotype was observed a handful of times. The rearrangement uses TRBV29-1 and TRBJ2-7; D might be TRBD1 or TRBD2, each matching 5 bases. This CDR3 has 12 residues. CDR1 is SQVTM and CDR2 is ANQGSEA in the germline V gene. Trimming pared 3 bases from V and 7 bases from J, leaving 13 bases between. CDR3 sequence reads: CSVDEGLGEQYF. CDR3 in DNA: TGCAGCGTTGATGAGGGGCTGGGGGAGCAGTACTTC.

This clonotype has just a few counts. The J gene is TRBJ1-4, the V gene TRBV4-2; D unresolved. The CDR3 spans 17 residues. Per the germline V gene, CDR1 is LGHNA and CDR2 is YNFKEQ. V lost 4 bases and J lost 0, with 15 bases in between. The chain's CDR3 is CASSRRRQIATNEKLFF. The CDR3 DNA is TGTGCCAGCAGCCGAAGGAGGCAGATCGCAACTAATGAAAAACTGTTTTTT.

This clonotype has a handful of counts. The chain is built from TRBV19 and TRBJ1-1; no reliable D call. Germline assignment: CDR1 LNHDA and CDR2 SQIVND (reference sequence). CDR3 size: 13 residues. V was cut by 5 bases and J by 1 base, with 8 bases left in between. The CDR3, as DNA: TGTGCCAGTAGTCCTGACGGGAACACTGAAGCTTTCTTT. Translated: CASSPDGNTEAFF.

This clonotype was seen once. The chain uses TRBV29-1 and TRBJ2-2, with 9 nucleotides matching TRBD2. The CDR3 consists of 14 residues. J lost 6 bases, V lost 5 bases, and 7 bases had no gene match. Germline CDR1 is SQVTM and CDR2 is ANQGSEA. The CDR3 is CSVPGLARSGELFF. The CDR3 region has the DNA TGCAGCGTTCCGGGACTAGCTCGATCCGGGGAGCTGTTTTTT.

The chain is built from TRBV6-5 and TRBJ2-2, with D uncertain. The germline V gene encodes CDR1 MNHEY and CDR2 SVGAGI. This CDR3 contains 16 residues. Trimming removed 0 bases at V and 8 bases at J, with 16 bases between. CDR3 nucleotide sequence: TGTGCCAGCAGTTACTCCCCGCTAGGCCCGAGGGGGGAGCTGTTTTTT. It codes for CASSYSPLGPRGELFF.

In nucleotides, the CDR3 is TGTGCCATCAGTGAGTCGGGACAGAGCAATCAGCCCCAGCATTTT. As protein: CAISESGQSNQPQHF. The chain employs TRBV10-3 and TRBJ1-5, with 7 bases identical to TRBD1. This CDR3 has 15 amino acids. Germline trimming cut 0 bases from V and 1 base from J; bases unmatched to any gene: 0. Germline V gene lookup returns CDR1 ENHRY and CDR2 SYGVKD.

CDR3 region: CASSPEGSFVGTF. As DNA, the CDR3 is TGTGCCAGCAGCCCAGAGGGGAGTTTTGTGGGCACCTTC. V is TRBV7-3 and J is TRBJ1-2; maybe TRBD1 (5 bases). There are 13 residues in the CDR3. Germline assignment: CDR1 SGHTA and CDR2 FQGTGA. V lost 5 bases, J lost 13 bases, and 20 bases lay in between.

This clonotype was recorded a few times. V usage is TRBV20-1 and J usage is TRBJ1-4, with unresolved D. V lost 5 bases and J 0 bases, leaving 7 bases between the germline ends. The CDR3 is made up of 13 amino acids. Germline values: CDR1 DFQATT, CDR2 SNEGSKA (reference sequence). Written as DNA, the CDR3 is TGCAGTGCTCCGGGATCAACTAATGAAAAACTGTTTTTT. It specifies CSAPGSTNEKLFF.

The CDR3 reads CASSRIDSGAYNEQFF. In DNA form, the CDR3 reads TGTGCCAGCAGCCGAATTGATAGCGGTGCCTACAATGAGCAGTTCTTC. The rearrangement joins TRBV3-1 to TRBJ2-1, with D tentatively TRBD2 (6 bases). CDR3 length: 16 amino acids. Trimming removed 4 bases at V and 2 bases at J, with 15 bases between. Germline-derived CDR1 and CDR2 are LGHDT and YNNKEL (reference sequence).

This clonotype was observed at least ten times. Here the CDR3 reads CASSLSWVRTEAFF. The CDR3 coding sequence is TGTGCCAGCAGTTTATCTTGGGTTAGGACTGAAGCTTTCTTT. V and J are TRBV27 and TRBJ1-1; D remains unclear. V gave up 0 bases and J gave up 5 bases, with 10 bases separating them. The V gene's germline CDR1 is MNHEY and CDR2 SMNVEV (reference sequence). The CDR3 runs to 14 residues.

CDR3 protein: CASSPRAYNEQFF. The CDR3 nucleotides read TGCGCCAGCAGCCCACGCGCCTACAATGAGCAGTTCTTC. The chain has TRBV5-1 and TRBJ2-1; D not resolved. V lost 4 bases and J 2 bases, leaving 7 bases between the germline ends. Germline loops: CDR1 SGHRS, CDR2 YFSETQ. The CDR3 consists of 13 residues.

The chain couples TRBV7-3 to TRBJ2-1; TRBD2 is a possible D gene (7 bases). In germline, CDR1 is SGHTA, CDR2 FQGTGA. This CDR3 contains 15 residues. Trimming shortened V by 1 base and J by 2 bases, and 9 bases separated the two germline ends. Here the CDR3 reads CASSLRGGTYNEQFF. For the CDR3, the DNA is TGTGCCAGCAGCTTAAGGGGGGGCACCTACAATGAGCAGTTCTTC.

This clonotype was picked up a small number of times. The genes are TRBV7-9 and TRBJ2-7, with unresolved D. Germline-derived CDR1 and CDR2 are SEHNR and FQNEAQ (reference sequence). This CDR3 is 13 amino acids long. V was cut by 3 bases and J by 6 bases, with 12 bases left in between. DNA for the CDR3: TGTGCCAGCAGCTTCGGGTGGGAAGGCGAGCAGTACTTC. Protein sequence: CASSFGWEGEQYF. Together with reference TRBV7-9 and TRBJ2-7, the CDR3 gives the full variable domain: DTGVSQNPRHKITKRGQNVTFRCDPISEHNRLYWYRQTLGQGPEFLTYFQNEAQLEKSRLLSDRFSAERPKGSFSTLEIQRTEQGDSAMYLCASSFGWEGEQYFGPGTRLTVT.

This clonotype was counted between two and nine times. V is TRBV12-3 or TRBV12-4 and J is TRBJ2-3, with D hard to call. The CDR3 is 12 amino acids. Trimming removed 3 bases from V and 5 bases from J, with 6 bases in between. CDR3 protein: CASSLRIDTQYF. The CDR3 coding sequence is TGTGCCAGCAGTTTGCGGATAGATACGCAGTATTTT.

This clonotype was recorded a few times. The J gene is TRBJ2-3, the V gene TRBV29-1; D unclear. Trimming removed 7 bases at V and 0 bases at J, with 11 bases between. This CDR3 region has 13 residues. Germline assignment: CDR1 SQVTM and CDR2 ANQGSEA. The CDR3 nucleotides are TGCAGCGCTGCGGCAGCTAGCACAGATACGCAGTATTTT. As protein: CSAAAASTDTQYF.

The rearrangement joins TRBV27 to TRBJ2-7; TRBD2 aligns across 11 bases. V shed 10 bases, J shed 5 bases, and the junction held 13 bases outside the gene matches. Germline V gene sequence: CDR1 MNHEY, CDR2 SMNVEV (reference sequence). The CDR3 consists of 15 residues. The CDR3 nucleotides are TGTGCCACCCTTCTCACTAGCGGGAGTCACGACGAGCAGTACTTC. It encodes CATLLTSGSHDEQYF.